Presented here are 32 T cell receptor beta chains from one specimen sequenced in a study of T cell changes during pregnancy in multiple sclerosis. Measured with immunoSEQ multiplex PCR; TCRdb has only the in-frame clones, and not every one. The profile shows approximately 28,000 clones, around 92% of them singletons. Material: peripheral blood, obtained in the first trimester of pregnancy. The receptors come from a female donor in good health, enrolled as a control in a pregnancy study.

This clone appeared a few times. The chain carries TRBV18 and TRBJ2-5; D unclear. This CDR3 comprises 14 residues. V lost 6 bases, J lost 0 bases, and 11 bases lay in between. In germline, CDR1 is KGHSH, CDR2 LQKENI. CDR3 sequence (DNA): TGTGCCAGCTCCCCGTCCCGGGACCAAGAGACCCAGTACTTC. Its protein is CASSPSRDQETQYF.

J is TRBJ2-5 and V is TRBV7-2; 8 nucleotides agree with TRBD2. The junction had 5 bases not matched to a gene; V was cut back by 5 bases and J by 3 bases. Germline V lookup: CDR1 SGHTA, CDR2 FQGNSA. This CDR3 has 14 residues. The DNA for the CDR3 is TGTGCCAGCAGCCTAGAACTAGCGGAAGAGACCCAGTACTTC. Protein sequence: CASSLELAEETQYF.

The chain carries TRBV29-1 and TRBJ2-1; tentative D call: TRBD1 (6 bases). Trimming took off 4 bases at V and 10 bases at J, with 17 bases between the two ends. This CDR3 comprises 13 residues. Germline V gene data show CDR1 as SQVTM and CDR2 as ANQGSEA. CDR3 protein: CSVGGPKSGEQFF. CDR3 nucleotides: TGCAGCGTTGGGGGGCCCAAAAGCGGAGAGCAGTTCTTC.

The rearrangement joins TRBV19 to TRBJ2-7, with a possible D match to TRBD2 (5 bases). Trimming cost V 5 bases and J 3 bases, with 8 bases left between them. Germline loops: CDR1 LNHDA, CDR2 SQIVND (reference sequence). The CDR3 contains 12 residues. CDR3 protein: CASSEGVYEQYF. The CDR3 nucleotides read TGTGCCAGTAGTGAGGGTGTCTACGAGCAGTACTTC.

The CDR3 sequence is CASSLAGTGNTEAFF. The CDR3 DNA follows: TGTGCCAGCAGCTTGGCCGGGACAGGGAACACTGAAGCTTTCTTT. The chain carries TRBV5-6 and TRBJ1-1; TRBD1 aligns across 8 bases. CDR3 length equals 15 residues. V lost 0 bases to trimming and J lost 1 base; unmatched junction nucleotides: 2. CDR1 is SGHDT and CDR2 is YYEEEE in the germline V gene.

The chain's CDR3 is CAWRRDRSNQPQHF. CDR3 bases: TGTGCCTGGAGGAGGGACAGGTCCAATCAGCCCCAGCATTTT. The chain employs TRBV30 and TRBJ1-5, with 8 bases fitting TRBD1. CDR1 GTSNPN and CDR2 SVGIG come from the germline V gene (reference sequence). CDR3 length: 14 amino acids. The ends lost 3 bases at V and 3 bases at J; junction bases unmatched: 4.

DNA for the CDR3: TGTGCCAGCAGCTTAGCCCTACAGGGAATTGGCGCCGGGGAGCTGTTTTTT. This gives the protein CASSLALQGIGAGELFF. This rearrangement joins TRBV7-9 to TRBJ2-2; tentative D call: TRBD1 (6 bases). This CDR3 has 17 amino acids. The germline V gene has CDR1 SEHNR and CDR2 FQNEAQ (reference sequence). V lost 0 bases and J lost 6, with 17 bases in between.

The J gene is TRBJ1-1, the V gene TRBV7-8, with no clear D. The CDR3 is made up of 13 amino acids. Trimming removed 3 bases from V and 4 bases from J, with 9 bases in between. CDR1 is SGHVS and CDR2 is FQNEAQ in the germline V gene. CDR3 sequence reads: CASSFREATEAFF. CDR3 nucleotide sequence: TGTGCCAGCAGCTTTAGGGAGGCCACTGAAGCTTTCTTT.

The chain has TRBV30 and TRBJ2-1, with 11 bases fitting TRBD2. Germline V gene sequence: CDR1 GTSNPN, CDR2 SVGIG (reference sequence). The V and J ends lost 1 base and 7 bases, in that order; junction bases with no gene match: 6. The CDR3 is 15 residues long. CDR3 in DNA: TGTGCCTGGAGTGCGCTAGCGGGAGGAAGGAATGAGCAGTTCTTC. It translates to CAWSALAGGRNEQFF.

The genes are TRBV7-2 and TRBJ1-2; 10 nucleotides agree with TRBD1. This CDR3 comprises 14 residues. V shed 6 bases, J shed 7 bases, and the junction held 8 bases outside the gene matches. The V gene's germline CDR1 is SGHTA and CDR2 FQGNSA. The CDR3: CASSPDRGQGGYTF. The CDR3 nucleotides read TGTGCCAGCAGTCCCGACAGGGGGCAGGGTGGCTACACCTTC.

This chain uses TRBV30 with TRBJ1-1, with D perhaps matching TRBD1 (6 bases). V lost 5 bases and J lost 6, with 7 bases in between. Per the germline V gene, CDR1 is GTSNPN and CDR2 is SVGIG (reference sequence). The CDR3 sequence is 10 residues long. The CDR3 protein is CAWGGPEAFF. The CDR3 nucleotides read TGTGCCTGGGGGGGCCCTGAAGCTTTCTTT.

The CDR3 sequence is CASSPGTDYGYTF. The CDR3 nucleotides are TGTGCCAGCAGCCCAGGGACAGACTATGGCTACACCTTC. The chain joins TRBV7-2 to TRBJ1-2; the match to TRBD1 covers 7 bases. The CDR3 is made up of 13 amino acids. The germline gives CDR1 SGHTA, CDR2 FQGNSA. V lost 5 bases, J lost 3 bases, and 3 bases stayed unmatched.

The CDR3 spells CASSIQNRPNYGYTF. In DNA, the CDR3 is TGTGCCAGTAGTATACAGAACAGGCCTAACTATGGCTACACCTTC. The chain employs TRBV19 and TRBJ1-2; perhaps TRBD1 as D (5 bases). V dropped 2 bases and J dropped 0 bases, with 10 bases sitting between them. CDR1 and CDR2 from the germline V gene are LNHDA and SQIVND (reference sequence). This CDR3 spans 15 amino acids.

The chain has TRBV5-6 and TRBJ1-1; no clear D. The V end was cut by 0 bases, the J end by 2 bases, with 8 bases between. Germline loops: CDR1 SGHDT, CDR2 YYEEEE. The CDR3 has 14 amino acids. Here the CDR3 reads CASSLARVNTEAFF. CDR3 DNA sequence: TGTGCCAGCAGCTTGGCTCGTGTCAACACTGAAGCTTTCTTT.

Concerning this clone: Its ends do not fully match the called genes, so a read error is possible. This sequence joins TRBV10-1 and TRBJ2-7; possible D gene TRBD2, 6 bases. Germline V gives CDR1 WNHNN, CDR2 SYGVQD (reference sequence). CDR3 length: 12 residues. The CDR3 region is CASSAGPWERYF. DNA for the CDR3: TGCGCCAGCAGCGCGGGGCCCTGGGAGCGGTACTTC.

The chain joins TRBV15 to TRBJ2-7; 7 bases fit TRBD2. The ends lost 1 base at V and 4 bases at J; junction bases unmatched: 1. The CDR3 covers 13 residues. CDR1 is LNHNV, CDR2 YYDKDF, per germline (reference sequence). CDR3 coding DNA: TGTGCCACCAGCAGAGTTAGCGGGTACGAGCAGTACTTC. Translation gives CATSRVSGYEQYF.

This chain links TRBV5-1 with TRBJ2-7; no reliable D call. Germline lookup yields CDR1 SGHRS and CDR2 YFSETQ. The CDR3 has 16 residues. Trimming cost V 0 bases and J 0 bases, with 13 bases left between them. The DNA for the CDR3 is TGCGCCAGCAGCTTGGTTGGTAGCTACTCCTCCTACGAGCAGTACTTC. This gives the protein CASSLVGSYSSYEQYF.

This clone was picked up a small number of times. The chain carries TRBV19 and TRBJ1-1; TRBD1 aligns across 8 bases. V was clipped by 5 bases and J by 6 bases; unmatched bases: 5. The V gene's germline CDR1 is LNHDA and CDR2 SQIVND (reference sequence). The CDR3 extends over 13 amino acids. DNA for the CDR3: TGTGCCAGTAGTGGCCAGGGGGCTTCTGAAGCTTTCTTT. Its translation is CASSGQGASEAFF.

This clone was recorded once. The rearrangement links TRBV14 to TRBJ1-3; D ambiguous. The CDR3 runs to 15 residues. Trimming took off 4 bases at V and 0 bases at J, with 10 bases between the two ends. Germline CDR1 reads SGHDN; CDR2 reads FVKESK. CDR3: CASSLALSSGNTIYF. The CDR3 DNA is TGTGCCAGCAGCCTCGCACTGAGCTCTGGAAACACCATATATTTT. Full variable domain (remainder filled in from reference TRBV14 and TRBJ1-3): EAGVTQFPSHSVIEKGQTVTLRCDPISGHDNLYWYRRVMGKEIKFLLHFVKESKQDESGMPNNRFLAERTGGTYSTLKVQPAELEDSGVYFCASSLALSSGNTIYFGEGSWLTVV.

The V and J genes are TRBV4-3 and TRBJ2-3, with D possibly being TRBD2 (7 bases). This CDR3 has 16 residues. V lost 0 bases and J lost 2, with 12 bases in between. The germline V gene encodes CDR1 LGHNA and CDR2 YSLEER. CDR3 loop: CASSQDRGGATDTQYF. Here the CDR3 DNA reads TGCGCCAGCAGCCAAGATCGAGGGGGGGCCACAGATACGCAGTATTTT.

The chain couples TRBV7-2 to TRBJ2-7; 7 bases fit TRBD1. Per the germline V gene, CDR1 is SGHTA and CDR2 is FQGNSA. The CDR3 runs 15 residues. Losses at the gene ends were 5 bases for V and 6 bases for J; bases not matched to a gene: 13. The CDR3 is CASSLTGQELLEQYF. CDR3 in DNA: TGTGCCAGCAGCCTGACAGGGCAAGAACTCCTCGAGCAGTACTTC.

The chain recombines TRBV6-6 with TRBJ1-1; D is ambiguous. The CDR3 is 13 amino acids. Germline V CDR1 and CDR2: MNHNY, SVGAGI (reference sequence). Deletions cut 8 bases from V and 1 base from J, with 11 bases between. CDR3 sequence: CASEEVRNTEAFF. The CDR3 coding sequence is TGTGCCAGCGAAGAGGTTCGGAACACTGAAGCTTTCTTT.

In nucleotides, the CDR3 is TGTGCCAGCAGTGTAGGCACAGGGGCAAAAAACATTCAGTACTTC. Amino acids: CASSVGTGAKNIQYF. The chain is built from TRBV2 and TRBJ2-4; 7 bases map to TRBD1. V was clipped by 4 bases and J by 4 bases; unmatched bases: 7. The V gene's germline CDR1 is SNHLY and CDR2 FYNNEI. CDR3 length: 15 amino acids. Using reference TRBV2 and TRBJ2-4 for the parts outside the CDR3, the full variable domain is EPEVTQTPSHQVTQMGQEVILRCVPISNHLYFYWYRQILGQKVEFLVSFYNNEISEKSEIFDDQFSVERPDGSNFTLKIRSTKLEDSAMYFCASSVGTGAKNIQYFGAGTRLSVL.

This chain connects TRBV11-2 to TRBJ2-3; D unclear. The V gene lost 2 bases and the J gene lost 8 bases, with 5 bases spanning the gap. CDR3 length: 11 residues. The germline gives CDR1 SGHAT, CDR2 FQNNGV. Here the CDR3 reads CASSLRFTQYF. CDR3 sequence (DNA): TGTGCCAGCAGCTTACGTTTTACGCAGTATTTT.

The chain has TRBV18 and TRBJ1-4; 8 nucleotides line up with TRBD1. Germline lookup yields CDR1 KGHSH and CDR2 LQKENI. This CDR3 region has 17 residues. V was clipped by 3 bases and J by 8 bases; unmatched bases: 14. The CDR3 spells CASSPTSLGQGGEKLFF. The CDR3 bases are TGTGCCAGCTCACCCACGTCTCTCGGACAGGGAGGGGAAAAACTGTTTTTT.

The chain has TRBV7-2 and TRBJ2-3, with D possibly TRBD2 on 6 matching bases. Looked up from germline, CDR1 is SGHTA and CDR2 is FQGNSA. This CDR3 has 15 amino acids. Trimming took off 8 bases at V and 0 bases at J, with 15 bases between the two ends. The CDR3 sequence is CASWRGMTSTDTQYF. The CDR3 bases are TGTGCCAGCTGGCGGGGTATGACCAGCACAGATACGCAGTATTTT.

This chain uses TRBV6-1 with TRBJ2-3; 8 bases line up with TRBD1. The CDR3 consists of 15 residues. Germline CDR1 and CDR2: MNHNS and SASEGT. Germline trimming cut 6 bases from V and 0 bases from J; bases unmatched to any gene: 5. In DNA form, the CDR3 reads TGTGCCAGCAGCCTGGGACAGGTTAGCACAGATACGCAGTATTTT. Protein product: CASSLGQVSTDTQYF.

This clone was seen just once. The chain combines TRBV2 with TRBJ2-6; D possibly corresponds to TRBD1 (6 bases). The V gene lost 6 bases and the J gene lost 4 bases, with 13 bases spanning the gap. Germline V gene lookup returns CDR1 SNHLY and CDR2 FYNNEI. CDR3 length: 15 residues. CDR3 protein: CASSDQGSGANVLTF. The CDR3 bases are TGTGCCAGCAGCGACCAGGGGTCCGGGGCCAACGTCCTGACTTTC.

CDR3 nucleotides: TGTGCTAGTGGCCTTCGTACTAGGGGGACTGAAGCTTTCTTT. Translated: CASGLRTRGTEAFF. The rearrangement joins TRBV12-5 to TRBJ1-1, with D tentatively TRBD1 (6 bases). The CDR3 is 14 amino acids. The V gene lost 6 bases and the J gene lost 5 bases, with 16 bases spanning the gap. CDR1 is LGHNT, CDR2 FRNRAP, per germline.

The chain couples TRBV5-1 to TRBJ1-3, with 8 nucleotides matching TRBD1. The junction had 9 bases not matched to a gene; V was cut back by 0 bases and J by 4 bases. In germline, CDR1 is SGHRS, CDR2 YFSETQ. The CDR3 runs to 17 residues. CDR3 loop: CASSLESGTGWGNTIYF. CDR3 DNA: TGCGCCAGCAGCTTGGAATCCGGGACAGGTTGGGGAAACACCATATATTTT. Looking up the rest from reference TRBV5-1 and TRBJ1-3 gives the full variable domain: KAGVTQTPRYLIKTRGQQVTLSCSPISGHRSVSWYQQTPGQGLQFLFEYFSETQRNKGNFPGRFSGRQFSNSRSEMNVSTLELGDSALYLCASSLESGTGWGNTIYFGEGSWLTVV.

The V call is TRBV19, the J call TRBJ1-5; D may be TRBD1 (6 bases). Germline V gene sequence: CDR1 LNHDA, CDR2 SQIVND (reference sequence). The CDR3 is made up of 15 amino acids. V gave up 4 bases and J gave up 2 bases, with 12 bases separating them. In DNA, the CDR3 is TGTGCCAGTAGTACGACAGGTAGTGGCAATCAGCCCCAGCATTTT. Residues: CASSTTGSGNQPQHF.

The V gene is TRBV15, the J gene TRBJ2-5; possibly TRBD2 for D (6 bases). Trimming took off 3 bases at V and 9 bases at J, with 14 bases between the two ends. The CDR3 length is 13 residues. The germline CDR1 and CDR2 sequences are LNHNV and YYDKDF (reference sequence). Here the CDR3 reads CATSRGGSPAQYF. The CDR3, as DNA: TGTGCCACCAGCAGGGGGGGTTCTCCGGCCCAGTACTTC.